This T cell receptor (beta chain) stems from a study of regulatory T cells in long-lasting Graves disease. At the level of the study: Antithyroid drugs had been given to newly diagnosed Graves' patients for under 3 months.

The time point was: newly diagnosed GD, antithyroid drugs for less than 3 months. PBMC-derived RNA was used for the TCR library. This clonotype was seen more than once but under ten times. The authors built TCR beta libraries using iRepertoire HTBI primers and Arm-PCR of CDR3 regions. TCRdb independently ran MiXCR on the multiplex PCR reads; one entry per CDR3 protein. The repertoire holds roughly 530,000 distinct CDR3 sequences, with roughly 15% as singletons. These data also featured in a second study, about T cells in Graves' hyperthyroidism and ophthalmopathy. That report notes: The definition of stable Graves' hyperthyroidism was no ophthalmopathy progression within 18 months. Primed by the HTBI set, a first-round RT-PCR was run on the TCR CDR3.

This specimen consisted of peripheral blood mononuclear cells (PBMCs), obtained at new diagnosis, from a patient treated with antithyroid drugs. This sequence originates from a woman in her forties or fifties with Graves disease.

Here the CDR3 reads CAYSGGHNEKLFF. CDR3 DNA sequence: TGTGCCTACTCAGGGGGCCATAATGAAAAACTGTTTTTT. V and J are TRBV2 and TRBJ1-4; 8 bases align to TRBD1. Germline V lookup: CDR1 SNHLY, CDR2 FYNNEI. V shed 11 bases and J 4 bases; nucleotides not matched to a gene: 6. This CDR3 is built from 13 residues.